Each of the 14 T cell receptor beta chains below was sequenced from the same sample in a study of cytomegalovirus exposure and HLA in healthy donors. Primers for the PCR totalled 60 Vbeta and 13 Jbeta. Clones were read by immunoSEQ multiplex PCR, and TCRdb kept only the in-frame ones, dropping some. The sample has some 150,000 clones; around 60% are singletons. Specimen: PBMCs. The receptors stem from a woman between 55 and 75 years old in good health and CMV-seropositive.

J is TRBJ2-7 and V is TRBV7-8, with 10 bases that match TRBD1. Trimming at V came to 4 bases and at J to 5 bases, leaving 8 bases not matched to a gene. Per germline, CDR1 SGHVS and CDR2 FQNEAQ. This CDR3 has 15 amino acids. Written as DNA, the CDR3 is TGTGCCAGCAGCTCAGGGGGACAGGGGATAGACGAGCAGTACTTC. As protein: CASSSGGQGIDEQYF.

The chain couples TRBV2 to TRBJ2-1; 8 bases fit TRBD1. The germline gives CDR1 SNHLY, CDR2 FYNNEI. The CDR3 is made up of 14 amino acids. After removal of 6 bases from V and 4 bases from J, the junction contained 5 bases not matched to a gene. CDR3: CASRRDRSYNEQFF. The CDR3 bases are TGTGCCAGCAGGCGGGACAGGAGTTACAATGAGCAGTTCTTC.

This chain joins TRBV7-2 and TRBJ2-2, with 13 bases lining up with TRBD2. Trimming cost V 3 bases and J 3 bases; bases outside gene matches: 7. The CDR3 has 18 residues. Germline-derived CDR1 and CDR2 are SGHTA and FQGNSA. In nucleotides, the CDR3 is TGTGCCAGCAGCTTGAGGACTAGCGGGAGAATCGACACCGGGGAGCTGTTTTTT. Translated, it gives CASSLRTSGRIDTGELFF. Full variable domain (missing parts from reference TRBV7-2 and TRBJ2-2): GAGVSQSPSNKVTEKGKDVELRCDPISGHTALYWYRQSLGQGLEFLIYFQGNSAPDKSGLPSDRFSAERTGGSVSTLTIQRTQQEDSAVYLCASSLRTSGRIDTGELFFGEGSRLTVL.

This clone was recorded a few times. The chain carries TRBV19 and TRBJ2-2; D is undetermined. V was trimmed by 3 bases and J by 8 bases, leaving 7 bases between them. Germline V gene sequence: CDR1 LNHDA, CDR2 SQIVND (reference sequence). The CDR3 is 12 amino acids. CDR3 amino acids: CASSIERGELFF. CDR3 DNA sequence: TGTGCCAGTAGTATTGAGAGGGGGGAGCTGTTTTTT.

With regard to this clone: Other DNA sequences within the sample encode an identical CDR3. This rearrangement joins TRBV5-1 to TRBJ2-3, with 12 positions matching TRBD2. This CDR3 is 16 amino acids long. V lost 3 bases, J lost 3 bases, and 5 bases stayed unmatched. In germline, CDR1 is SGHRS, CDR2 YFSETQ. The CDR3 protein is CASSSTSGSFTDTQYF. CDR3 sequence (DNA): TGCGCCAGCAGCTCGACTAGCGGGAGTTTTACAGATACGCAGTATTTT.

The rearrangement uses TRBV28 and TRBJ2-7, with D hard to call. CDR1 is MDHEN and CDR2 is SYDVKM in the germline V gene. V lost 5 bases and J 5 bases, leaving 10 bases between the germline ends. This CDR3 is built from 12 residues. The CDR3 spells CASSTNKNEQYF. In DNA, the CDR3 is TGTGCCAGCAGTACTAACAAGAACGAGCAGTACTTC.

The chain links TRBV28 to TRBJ1-5; TRBD1 aligns across 7 bases. J was trimmed by 1 base and V by 4 bases; bases with no gene match: 7. Germline values: CDR1 MDHEN, CDR2 SYDVKM. The CDR3 totals 16 residues. The CDR3 DNA sequence: TGTGCCAGCAGTTCCCCCCCAGGGGGAAGCAATCAGCCCCAGCATTTT. It is translated as CASSSPPGGSNQPQHF. The entire variable domain, with the rest obtained from reference TRBV28 and TRBJ1-5, is as follows: DVKVTQSSRYLVKRTGEKVFLECVQDMDHENMFWYRQDPGLGLRLIYFSYDVKMKEKGDIPEGYSVSREKKERFSLILESASTNQTSMYLCASSSPPGGSNQPQHFGDGTRLSIL.

The chain carries TRBV7-9 and TRBJ2-2; TRBD1 aligns across 10 bases. The V segment lost 5 bases and the J segment 3 bases; nucleotides outside the gene matches: 6. In germline, CDR1 is SEHNR, CDR2 FQNEAQ (reference sequence). The CDR3 contains 16 residues. The chain's CDR3 is CASSLSGTGDTGELFF. Here the CDR3 DNA reads TGTGCCAGCAGCCTCTCCGGGACAGGGGACACCGGGGAGCTGTTTTTT.

The chain recombines TRBV7-2 with TRBJ2-2, with 7 bases that match TRBD2. CDR3 length: 15 amino acids. The trim removed 8 bases at V and 5 bases at J, leaving 11 bases unmatched. CDR1 SGHTA and CDR2 FQGNSA come from the germline V gene. The CDR3 region has the DNA TGTGCCAGCCGCCCCCCCTCACTAGCGACCGGGGAGCTGTTTTTT. Translated, it gives CASRPPSLATGELFF.

The chain links TRBV6-4 to TRBJ2-1; possibly TRBD2 for D (5 bases). V gave up 7 bases and J gave up 2 bases, with 24 bases separating them. Germline CDR1 MRHNA, CDR2 SNTAGT. This CDR3 is 18 amino acids long. CDR3 loop: CASTLNTRERPAYNEQFF. The CDR3 DNA reads TGTGCCAGCACGTTGAATACTAGGGAGAGGCCGGCCTACAATGAGCAGTTCTTC.

This clone has a handful of counts. The rearrangement links TRBV5-4 to TRBJ2-5; tentative D call: TRBD1 (8 bases). The ends were cut back, 3 bases at V and 5 bases at J, with 11 bases in the middle. Germline loops: CDR1 SGHNT, CDR2 YYREEE (reference sequence). CDR3 length equals 13 residues. The CDR3 region is CASSSQGGETQYF. Written as DNA, the CDR3 is TGTGCCAGCAGCTCACAGGGGGGGGAGACCCAGTACTTC.

This clone was seen a few times. This chain connects TRBV5-4 to TRBJ2-3; the match to TRBD2 covers 7 bases. This CDR3 has 15 amino acids. V lost 3 bases and J lost 5; bases outside the gene matches: 9. Germline values: CDR1 SGHNT, CDR2 YYREEE (reference sequence). CDR3 DNA sequence: TGTGCCAGCAGCTCCTCGGGAGGCCCTATAGATACGCAGTATTTT. Residues: CASSSSGGPIDTQYF.

The chain recombines TRBV5-1 with TRBJ2-7, with TRBD1 identical over 10 bases. Germline lookup yields CDR1 SGHRS and CDR2 YFSETQ. The CDR3 runs to 16 residues. Unmatched junction bases numbered 8, after V lost 3 bases and J lost 2 bases. The DNA for the CDR3 is TGCGCCAGCAGCTCGGGCCCCGGGACAGGGGCCTACGAGCAGTACTTC. It encodes CASSSGPGTGAYEQYF.

The chain has TRBV11-2 and TRBJ2-5, with D hard to call. Germline values: CDR1 SGHAT, CDR2 FQNNGV. The CDR3 covers 13 residues. The V end lost 1 base, the J end lost 5 bases, and 8 bases lay between the germline ends. The chain's CDR3 is CASSLGLMETQYF. In nucleotides, the CDR3 is TGTGCCAGCAGCTTAGGACTTATGGAGACCCAGTACTTC.